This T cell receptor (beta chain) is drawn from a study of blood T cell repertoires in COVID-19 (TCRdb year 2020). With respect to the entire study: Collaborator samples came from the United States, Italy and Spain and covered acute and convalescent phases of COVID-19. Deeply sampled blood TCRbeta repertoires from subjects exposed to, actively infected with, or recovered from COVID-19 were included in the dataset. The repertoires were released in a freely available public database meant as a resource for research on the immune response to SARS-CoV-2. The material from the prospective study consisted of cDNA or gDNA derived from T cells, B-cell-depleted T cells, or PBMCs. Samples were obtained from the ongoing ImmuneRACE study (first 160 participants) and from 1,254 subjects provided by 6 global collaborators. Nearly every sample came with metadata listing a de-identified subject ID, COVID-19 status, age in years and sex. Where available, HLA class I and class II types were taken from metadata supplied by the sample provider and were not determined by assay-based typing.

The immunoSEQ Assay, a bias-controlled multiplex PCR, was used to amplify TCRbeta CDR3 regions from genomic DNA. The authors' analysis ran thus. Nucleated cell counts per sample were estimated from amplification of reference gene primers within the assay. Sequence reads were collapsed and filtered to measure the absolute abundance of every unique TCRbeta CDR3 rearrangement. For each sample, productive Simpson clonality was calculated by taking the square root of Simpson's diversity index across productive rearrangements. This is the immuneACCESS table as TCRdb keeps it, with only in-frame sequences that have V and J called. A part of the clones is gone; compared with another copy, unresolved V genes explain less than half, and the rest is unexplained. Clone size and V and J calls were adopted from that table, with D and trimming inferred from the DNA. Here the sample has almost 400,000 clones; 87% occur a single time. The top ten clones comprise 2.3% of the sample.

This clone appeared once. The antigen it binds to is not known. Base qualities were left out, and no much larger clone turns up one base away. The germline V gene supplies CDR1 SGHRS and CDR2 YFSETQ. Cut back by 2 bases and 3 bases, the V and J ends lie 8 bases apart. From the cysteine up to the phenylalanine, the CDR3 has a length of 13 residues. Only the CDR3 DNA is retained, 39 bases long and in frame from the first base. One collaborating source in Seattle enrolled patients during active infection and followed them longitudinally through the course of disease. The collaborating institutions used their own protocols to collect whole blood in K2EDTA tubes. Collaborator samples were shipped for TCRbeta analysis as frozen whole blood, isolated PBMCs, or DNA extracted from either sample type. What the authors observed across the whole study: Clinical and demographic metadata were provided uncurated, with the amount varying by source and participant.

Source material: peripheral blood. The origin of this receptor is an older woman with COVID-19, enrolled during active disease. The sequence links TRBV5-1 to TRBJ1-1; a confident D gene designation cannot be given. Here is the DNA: TGCGCCAGCAGCTTAGGAGAACACACTGAAGCTTTCTTT. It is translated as CASSLGEHTEAFF.